Given below is one T cell receptor beta chain in context. Its antigen remains unidentified. There are no base qualities to consult, and no much larger clone falls within one base. RNA was extracted using the RNeasy kit, and roughly 0.5 to 1 microgram was reverse transcribed with random hexamers. The immunoSEQ multiplex PCR assay, which covers 54 Vbeta and 13 Jbeta segments, was used to amplify TCR beta CDR3 regions. PCR amplification bias was corrected by using a synthetic template baseline for primer optimization and computational correction. In the authors' own workflow: Reads were annotated to V, D and J genes per IMGT and analyzed with immunoSEQ Analyzer, keeping only productive sequences. To calculate clonality, Shannon entropy was normalized by log2 of the number of productive unique sequences and then subtracted from one. For each patient and control, public and private clones were evaluated among the 100 most prevalent clones. A clone was defined as Susac-specific if it was absent from the healthy and MS cohorts, from 1052 published viral clones and from other ImmuneACCESS disease sequences. TCRdb trimmed the raw reads at Q25, called clones with MiXCR and kept productive beta chains. When rows share a CDR3 protein, they turn into one entry using the most common DNA and genes. The V and J calls and clone size come from TCRdb's table, not from the authors' own analysis. Across this sample there are 100,000 to 150,000 distinct CDR3 sequences, with around 96% seen only once. The ten largest clones represent around 0.12% of the sample.

Peripheral blood CD8+ and CD4+ T cells from healthy donors, Susac syndrome patients and multiple sclerosis patients were profiled by high-throughput TCR beta sequencing. Healthy donors were included as age- and sex-matched controls. Bulk CD8+ and CD4+ T cells were purified magnetically by negative isolation, whereas CD8+ TEMRA cells were enriched by FACS. Blood was collected in EDTA tubes and processed within 24 hours, with PBMCs isolated through density gradient centrifugation. PBMCs intended for TCR sequencing were frozen in liquid nitrogen and were later thawed in a 37 degrees C water bath. The sorted or isolated CD4+, CD8+ and CD8+ TEMRA cells had a purity of 90% or higher. The cysteine opens and the phenylalanine closes a CDR3 of 16 amino acids. Only the CDR3 part of the read is kept: 48 bases, read in frame from the first base. The junction shows trimming of 3 bases on V and 0 bases on J, and the gene matches do not reach 4 bases of it. CDR1 SGHTA and CDR2 FQGNSA were looked up in the germline V gene.

This sample was taken from a study of CD8 T cells in Susac syndrome (dated by TCRdb to between 2018 and 2020). Broadly, across the study: Repertoire sequencing was used to test whether CD8+ T cell activation and differentiation in Susac syndrome was antigen driven. Results and caveats for the whole study, not just this receptor: The number of individuals in the TCR sequencing and HLA analysis was recognized as being relatively small.

The clonotype originates from a human donor in good health. The sequence is built from TRBV7-2 and TRBJ2-3, with 9 central nucleotides matching TRBD2. The specimen sequenced was CD4+ T cells from PBMCs. CDR3 sequence: CASSFRAGGSTDTQYF. The nucleotides are TGTGCCAGCAGCTTCCGGGCGGGAGGGAGCACAGATACGCAGTATTTT.